This TCR beta chain derives from a study of cytomegalovirus exposure and HLA in healthy donors. General study findings and limits: Later analysis indicated greater clonal expansion among HLA-associated TCR beta chains than among equally common other chains. Later on, a genetic analysis was performed. It linked a missense variant in DCLRE1C with V- and J-gene trimming of TCR beta.

Both 60 Vbeta primers and 13 Jbeta primers went into the PCR. Method: immunoSEQ multiplex PCR; TCRdb's copy keeps in-frame clones and lacks some. This sample carries 140,000 to 150,000 clones, around a tenth of them seen once, and the ten largest clones take approximately 1.7%. Each donor was nominally healthy when sampled (though unrecorded immune exposures were likely). This clone was seen a handful of times. What it binds is unknown. The TCR originated in a man aged 50 to 60 in good health and CMV-seronegative. The sequenced sample consisted of PBMCs.

The CDR3 DNA sequence: TGTGCCAGCCACTCAACTAATGAAAAACTGTTTTTT. Protein sequence: CASHSTNEKLFF. The chain joins TRBV6-5 to TRBJ1-4; no clear D gene. Germline loops: CDR1 MNHEY, CDR2 SVGAGI. CDR3 length: 12 residues. V lost 8 bases to trimming and J lost 0 bases, with 4 bases between them.